The subject of this entry is one TCR beta chain. The antigen is unknown. The junction shows a germline mismatch at one end, possibly a read error. Newly diagnosed hyperthyroidism, duration under 2 months, in patients aged 18 to 65. PBMCs were derived from around 10 ml fresh peripheral blood. These data belong to a study of T cells in Graves' hyperthyroidism and ophthalmopathy. CDR1 is MNHNS, CDR2 SASEGT, per germline. There are 15 residues in the CDR3. TCR beta CDR3 sequences were amplified from RNA transcripts. A first-round RT-PCR of the TCR CDR3 used the HTBI primer set. TCRdb fed the multiplex PCR reads into MiXCR, producing one record per CDR3 protein. The sample contains about 560,000 distinct CDR3 sequences, around 17% of which appear only once. Points from the study as a whole: Separating ophthalmopathy from stable hyperthyroidism was achieved by a 13 V-J model.

This chain connects TRBV6-1 to TRBJ1-6; 8 bases agree with TRBD1. The sequencing sample was made of blood. This receptor was identified in a woman between 18 and 30 years old with Graves' hyperthyroidism. The CDR3 sequence is CASREGTGTNSPLHF. The CDR3 bases are TGTGCCAGCAGGGAAGGGACAGGTACTAATTCACCCCTCCACTTT.